This T cell receptor beta chain was documented in a study of blood T cell repertoires in COVID-19. Study overall: Donors in the United States, Italy and Spain gave samples during acute or convalescent COVID-19. Sample material is recorded as cDNA or gDNA derived from T cells, B-cell-depleted T cells, or PBMCs.

Per the study methods: Estimates of nucleated cell counts were drawn from the amplification of reference gene primers. Profiled with immunoSEQ multiplex PCR; TCRdb holds only in-frame clones, not every one. V and J calls and clone size follow that table, whereas D and trimming were derived from the DNA. The repertoire consists of 120,000 to 150,000 clones, with approximately 81% occurring once and the leading ten covering about 39%. The junction had 9 bases not matched to a gene; V was cut back by 10 bases and J by 0 bases. This CDR3 has 15 residues. The germline V gene encodes CDR1 MDHEN and CDR2 SYDVKM. This clone was seen a handful of times.

This sequence joins TRBV28 and TRBJ1-3; the match to TRBD1 covers 7 bases. The sequencing input was peripheral blood. This sequence originates from a human donor in a cohort sampled during active COVID-19. The CDR3 sequence: CATTPGDSSGNTIYF. Written as DNA, the CDR3 is TGTGCCACCACTCCGGGGGACAGCTCTGGAAACACCATATATTTT.